This is a list of T cell receptor beta chains from one sample in a study of blood T cell repertoires in COVID-19. Profiled with immunoSEQ multiplex PCR; TCRdb holds only in-frame clones, not every one. This sample has 250,000 to 350,000 clones, with around 89% found just once. Sequences were obtained from peripheral blood. The receptor set was obtained from a woman aged 60 to 75 with acute or convalescent COVID-19. Each CDR3 is given with its conserved first and last residue. The D gene is left open where the match is weak. Clone size is given for some rows only: seen once, a few or many times, or a class if the clone is expanded.

V gene,clone size,J gene,D gene,CDR3 DNA,CDR3 protein
TRBV4-1,NA,TRBJ1-2,NA,TGCGCCAGCAGCCAACCCTACGAGGGGGTTAACAGTGGCTACACCTTC,CASSQPYEGVNSGYTF
TRBV5-1,NA,TRBJ2-4,TRBD1,TGCGCCAGCAGCCCAGGACAGGGGGCGTCCAAAAACATTCAGTACTTC,CASSPGQGASKNIQYF
TRBV9,NA,TRBJ1-1,NA,TGTGCCAGCAGCGAGATGACAGTGAACACTGAAGCTTTCTTT,CASSEMTVNTEAFF
TRBV11-2,NA,TRBJ2-7,TRBD2,TGTGCCAGCAGCACGGGACTAGCGAACTACGAGCAGTACTTC,CASSTGLANYEQYF
TRBV24-1,NA,TRBJ1-2,NA,TGTGCCACCAGTGATTTGGAGACATCATCCTATGGCTACACCTTC,CATSDLETSSYGYTF
TRBV27,NA,TRBJ1-1,TRBD1,TGTGCCAGCAGTCCTAGGGGGACAGGGGTCGAAGCTTTCTTT,CASSPRGTGVEAFF
TRBV7-9,NA,TRBJ2-3,TRBD1,TGTGCCAGCAGTATTGACAGGGCGAGGGATACGCAGTATTTT,CASSIDRARDTQYF
TRBV5-1,NA,TRBJ2-6,NA,TGCGCCAGCAGCTCTCGCGGACAGAGAGTCATCTCTGGGGCCAACGTCCTGACTTTC,CASSSRGQRVISGANVLTF
TRBV24-1,once,TRBJ2-1,TRBD2,TGTGCCACCAGTGACCCGAGCGGGATAGGCAATGAGCAGTTCTTC,CATSDPSGIGNEQFF
TRBV27,NA,TRBJ2-2,NA,TGTGCCAGCAGTTTATCCCTTTTTAGGGGGAACACCGGGGAGCTGTTTTTT,CASSLSLFRGNTGELFF
TRBV18,NA,TRBJ1-5,NA,TGTGCCAGCTCACCTTCAGGGGATCAGCCCCAGCATTTT,CASSPSGDQPQHF
TRBV7-2,NA,TRBJ2-5,NA,TGTGCCAGCAGCTTATGGCACAAAGAGACCCAGTACTTC,CASSLWHKETQYF
TRBV15,NA,TRBJ1-2,TRBD1,TGTGCCACCAGCGGCGACAGGGGGCGCGACTATGGCTACACCTTC,CATSGDRGRDYGYTF
TRBV15,few,TRBJ1-6,NA,TGTGCCACCGGTAGGGGGGAGGGTCGAGCCCTCCACTTT,CATGRGEGRALHF
TRBV6-5,NA,TRBJ1-4,NA,TGTGCCAGCTCGGGACGGGAGAATGAAAAACTGTTTTTT,CASSGRENEKLFF
TRBV2,few,TRBJ1-2,NA,TGTGCCAGCAGGTATACAGGAAGGTCAGAGTATGGCTACACCTTC,CASRYTGRSEYGYTF
TRBV27,NA,TRBJ2-7,NA,TGTGCCAGCAGTTGGGCTGGATCCTACGAGCAGTACTTC,CASSWAGSYEQYF
TRBV7-3,NA,TRBJ2-1,TRBD1,TGTGCCAGCAGCACAGGACAGGGGGTCTACAATGAGCAGTTCTTC,CASSTGQGVYNEQFF
TRBV5-1,NA,TRBJ2-1,TRBD1,TGCGCCAGCAGCTTGGGTTGGGACAGGACCTCCTACAATGAGCAGTTCTTC,CASSLGWDRTSYNEQFF
TRBV6-5,NA,TRBJ1-2,NA,TGTGCCAGCAGTAATCCGGGCTATGGCTACACCTTC,CASSNPGYGYTF
TRBV7-2,NA,TRBJ2-7,TRBD1,TGTGCCAGCAGCTTAATCCGGGACAGACCCTACGAGCAGTACTTC,CASSLIRDRPYEQYF
TRBV7-9,once,TRBJ1-6,NA,TGTGCCAGCAGCTTAGAGGGAGGTAATTCACCCCTCCACTTT,CASSLEGGNSPLHF
TRBV6-2/TRBV6-3,NA,TRBJ2-5,NA,TGTGCCAGCAGCCGGGAACAGGGACAGACCCAGTACTTC,CASSREQGQTQYF
TRBV28,NA,TRBJ2-5,NA,TGTGCCAGCAGTATTGACAATCTAAGAGAGACCCAGTACTTC,CASSIDNLRETQYF
TRBV19,NA,TRBJ2-7,TRBD1,TGTGCCAGTAGTAGGGCGGGACAGGGAAGCTACGAGCAGTACTTC,CASSRAGQGSYEQYF
TRBV5-4,NA,TRBJ1-6,NA,TGTGCCAGCAGCCGGACAGCGGACCTTTATAATTCACCCCTCCACTTT,CASSRTADLYNSPLHF
TRBV6-5,NA,TRBJ1-5,NA,TGTGCCAGCAGCCCCAGGAATGTTAATCAGCCCCAGCATTTT,CASSPRNVNQPQHF
TRBV12-3/TRBV12-4,few,TRBJ1-3,NA,TGTGCCAGCAGTCTGCGCTCTGGAAACACCATATATTTT,CASSLRSGNTIYF
TRBV23-1,NA,TRBJ1-4,NA,TGCGCCAGCAGGCGATGGCCCGAGGGCGCGGGTGAAAAACTGTTTTTT,CASRRWPEGAGEKLFF
TRBV28,NA,TRBJ2-7,TRBD2,TGTGCCAGCAGGGGCGGACTAGCGGTCGAGCAGTACTTC,CASRGGLAVEQYF
TRBV7-8,once,TRBJ2-5,NA,TGTGCCAGCAGCTTAGACTACCAAGAGACCCAGTACTTC,CASSLDYQETQYF
TRBV10-1,NA,TRBJ2-7,TRBD1,TGCGCCAGCAGTGACCCCCGGACAGGGTGGGATGAGAGGGAGCAGTACTTC,CASSDPRTGWDEREQYF
TRBV28,NA,TRBJ1-2,NA,TGTGCCAGCAGTCCTCCGCGTCCGGGGTACTATGGCTACACCTTC,CASSPPRPGYYGYTF
TRBV3-1/TRBV3-2,once,TRBJ2-7,NA,TGTGCCAGCAGCCCCCCGCGGTCCTACGAGCAGTACTTC,CASSPPRSYEQYF
TRBV7-9,NA,TRBJ2-7,NA,TGTGCCAGCAGCCGTCAACAAACCTACGAGCAGTACTTC,CASSRQQTYEQYF
TRBV3-1/TRBV3-2,NA,TRBJ2-1,NA,TGTGCCAGCAGCCAGGTTGGTGGAGTCAATGAGCAGTTCTTC,CASSQVGGVNEQFF